Reported below is one T cell receptor (beta chain). Antigen specificity is unknown. The RNA input was roughly 0.45 to 1 ug, and it was reverse transcribed with random hexamers. Multiplex PCR with immunoSEQ amplified the TCR beta CDR3 across 54 Vbeta and 13 Jbeta. From the immunoSEQ multiplex PCR reads, TCRdb called clonotypes with MiXCR, one entry per CDR3 protein. This sample yields roughly 120,000 distinct CDR3 sequences, of which roughly 93% are seen a single time; 0.085% to 0.095% belongs to the top ten. These data are taken from a study of CD8 T cells in Susac syndrome. General study points: As the study acknowledged, the number of individuals who were part of its TCR sequencing and HLA analysis was relatively small.

The TCR was taken from a human donor with multiple sclerosis. Source material: CD4+ T cells from PBMCs.

As DNA, the CDR3 is TGTGCCAGCAGCCGACAGGGAGATTCTGGAAACACCATATATTTT. It codes for CASSRQGDSGNTIYF. The chain has TRBV7-2 and TRBJ1-3, with 7 bases aligning to TRBD1. The CDR3 length is 15 residues. The J segment lost 1 base and the V segment lost 5 bases, leaving 5 bases of the junction unmatched. The germline V gene has CDR1 SGHTA and CDR2 FQGNSA. The entire variable domain, with the rest obtained from reference TRBV7-2 and TRBJ1-3, is as follows: GAGVSQSPSNKVTEKGKDVELRCDPISGHTALYWYRQSLGQGLEFLIYFQGNSAPDKSGLPSDRFSAERTGGSVSTLTIQRTQQEDSAVYLCASSRQGDSGNTIYFGEGSWLTVV.